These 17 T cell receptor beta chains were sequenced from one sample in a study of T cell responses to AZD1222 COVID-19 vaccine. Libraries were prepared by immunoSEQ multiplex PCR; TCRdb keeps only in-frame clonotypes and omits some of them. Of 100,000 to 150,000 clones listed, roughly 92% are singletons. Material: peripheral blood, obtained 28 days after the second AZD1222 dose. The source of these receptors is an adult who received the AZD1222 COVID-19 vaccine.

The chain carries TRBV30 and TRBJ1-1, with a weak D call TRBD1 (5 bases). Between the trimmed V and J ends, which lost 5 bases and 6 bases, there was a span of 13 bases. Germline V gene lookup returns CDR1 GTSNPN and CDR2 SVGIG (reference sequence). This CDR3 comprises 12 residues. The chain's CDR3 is CAWGSRGAEAFF. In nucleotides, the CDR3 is TGTGCCTGGGGCTCTCGGGGCGCTGAAGCTTTCTTT. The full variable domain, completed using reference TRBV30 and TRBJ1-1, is SQTIHQWPATLVQPVGSPLSLECTVEGTSNPNLYWYRQAAGRGLQLLFYSVGIGQISSEVPQNLSASRPQDRQFILSSKKLLLSDSGFYLCAWGSRGAEAFFGQGTRLTVV.

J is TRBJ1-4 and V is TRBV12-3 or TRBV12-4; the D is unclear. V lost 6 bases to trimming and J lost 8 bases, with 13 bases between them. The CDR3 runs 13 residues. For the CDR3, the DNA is TGTGCCAGCAGCCCCCCAGAAGGGGAAAAACTGTTTTTT. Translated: CASSPPEGEKLFF.

DNA of the CDR3: TGTGCCAGCAGTTTACCGGGAGTAAGGTACAATGAGCAGTTCTTC. Its translation: CASSLPGVRYNEQFF. The V call is TRBV28, the J call TRBJ2-1; D is perhaps TRBD2 (6 bases). The V gene lost 2 bases and the J gene lost 4 bases, with 12 bases spanning the gap. This CDR3 is 15 amino acids long. Germline assignment: CDR1 MDHEN and CDR2 SYDVKM.

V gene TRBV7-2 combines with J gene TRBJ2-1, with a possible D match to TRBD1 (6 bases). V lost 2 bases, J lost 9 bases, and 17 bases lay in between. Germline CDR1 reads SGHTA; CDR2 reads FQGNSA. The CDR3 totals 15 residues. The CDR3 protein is CASSLSTGPQGEQFF. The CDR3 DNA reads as TGTGCCAGCAGCTTATCCACAGGGCCCCAGGGTGAGCAGTTCTTC.

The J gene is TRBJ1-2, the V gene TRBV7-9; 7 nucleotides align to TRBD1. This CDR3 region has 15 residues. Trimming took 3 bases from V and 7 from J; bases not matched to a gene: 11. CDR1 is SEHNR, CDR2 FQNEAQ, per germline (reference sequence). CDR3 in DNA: TGTGCCAGCAGCTTGGGGGATGCAGGGGGTAGTGGCTACACCTTC. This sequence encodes CASSLGDAGGSGYTF.

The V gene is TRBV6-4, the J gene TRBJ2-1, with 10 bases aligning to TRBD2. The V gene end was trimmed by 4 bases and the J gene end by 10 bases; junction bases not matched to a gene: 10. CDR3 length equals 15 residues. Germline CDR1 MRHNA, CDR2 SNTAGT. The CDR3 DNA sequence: TGTGCCAGCAGTGTAGCGGGGGGCCAGCACTCCGAGCAGTTCTTC. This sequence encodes CASSVAGGQHSEQFF.

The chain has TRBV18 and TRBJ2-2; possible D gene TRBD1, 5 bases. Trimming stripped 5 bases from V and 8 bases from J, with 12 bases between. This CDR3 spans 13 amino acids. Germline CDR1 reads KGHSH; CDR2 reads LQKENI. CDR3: CASSSDSRGELFF. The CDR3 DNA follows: TGTGCCAGCTCATCTGACAGCCGGGGGGAGCTGTTTTTT.

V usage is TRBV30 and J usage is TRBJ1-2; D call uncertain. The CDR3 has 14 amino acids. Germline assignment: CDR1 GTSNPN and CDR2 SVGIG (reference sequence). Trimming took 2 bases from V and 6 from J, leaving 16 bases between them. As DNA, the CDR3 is TGTGCCTGGAGTTTGGCGCTCAGCATAGATGGCTACACCTTC. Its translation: CAWSLALSIDGYTF.

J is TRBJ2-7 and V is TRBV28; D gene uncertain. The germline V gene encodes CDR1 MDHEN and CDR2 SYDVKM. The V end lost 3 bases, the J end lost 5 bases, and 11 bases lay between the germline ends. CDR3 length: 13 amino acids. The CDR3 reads CASSLTPTHEQYF. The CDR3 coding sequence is TGTGCCAGCAGTTTGACCCCCACACACGAGCAGTACTTC.

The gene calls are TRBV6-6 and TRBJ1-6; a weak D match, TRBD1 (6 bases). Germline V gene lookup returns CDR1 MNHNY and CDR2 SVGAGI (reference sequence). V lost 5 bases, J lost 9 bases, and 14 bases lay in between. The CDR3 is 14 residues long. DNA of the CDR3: TGTGCCAGCAGTGCCGCGGGGGCGGGTTCACCCCTCCACTTT. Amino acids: CASSAAGAGSPLHF.

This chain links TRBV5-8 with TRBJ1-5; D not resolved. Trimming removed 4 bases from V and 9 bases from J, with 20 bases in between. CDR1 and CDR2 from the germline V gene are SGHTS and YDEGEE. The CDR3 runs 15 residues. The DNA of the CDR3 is TGTGCCAGCAGCCGCTCGGTTCGTTTCGGCGGGCCCCAGCATTTT. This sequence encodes CASSRSVRFGGPQHF.

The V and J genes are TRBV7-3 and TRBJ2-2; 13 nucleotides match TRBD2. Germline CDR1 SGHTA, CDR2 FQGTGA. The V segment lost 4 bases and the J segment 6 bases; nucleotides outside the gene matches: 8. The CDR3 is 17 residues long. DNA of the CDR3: TGTGCCAGCAGCTCCACGAAACTAGCGGGGGGGCCCGGGGAGCTGTTTTTT. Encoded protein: CASSSTKLAGGPGELFF.

The CDR3 reads CASSVSGETQYF. The DNA of the CDR3 is TGTGCCAGTAGTGTCAGTGGGGAGACCCAGTACTTC. The chain joins TRBV19 to TRBJ2-5, with no clear D. The V gene lost 5 bases and the J gene lost 5 bases, with 9 bases spanning the gap. Germline CDR1 LNHDA, CDR2 SQIVND (reference sequence). The CDR3 runs 12 residues.

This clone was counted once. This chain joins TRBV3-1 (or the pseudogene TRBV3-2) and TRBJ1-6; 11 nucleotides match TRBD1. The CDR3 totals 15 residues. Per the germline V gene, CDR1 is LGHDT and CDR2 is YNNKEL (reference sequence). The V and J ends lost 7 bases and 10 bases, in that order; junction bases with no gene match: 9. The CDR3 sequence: CASTPEGTGGSPLHF. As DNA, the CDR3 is TGTGCCAGCACCCCGGAAGGGACAGGGGGATCACCCCTCCACTTT.

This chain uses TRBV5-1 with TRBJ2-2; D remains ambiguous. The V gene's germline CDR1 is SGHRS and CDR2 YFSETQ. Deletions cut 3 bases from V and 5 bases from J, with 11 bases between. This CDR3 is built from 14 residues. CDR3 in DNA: TGCGCCAGCAGCTCCGACATCTTTACCGGGGAGCTGTTTTTT. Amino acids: CASSSDIFTGELFF.

CDR3 nucleotide sequence: TGTGCCAGCAGTGAAGCAGGGGCGAGGAACACTGAAGCTTTCTTT. Translation gives CASSEAGARNTEAFF. The chain joins TRBV25-1 to TRBJ1-1, with D perhaps TRBD1 (6 bases). The CDR3 is 15 amino acids. From germline, CDR1 is MGHDK and CDR2 SYGVNS. The V end was cut by 2 bases, the J end by 1 base, with 11 bases between.

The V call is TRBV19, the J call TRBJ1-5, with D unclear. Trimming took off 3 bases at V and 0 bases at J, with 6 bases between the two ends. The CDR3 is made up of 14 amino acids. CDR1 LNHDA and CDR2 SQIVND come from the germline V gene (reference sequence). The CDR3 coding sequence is TGTGCCAGTAGTATGGAACGTAGCAATCAGCCCCAGCATTTT. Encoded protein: CASSMERSNQPQHF.